One and the same sample provided the 32 T cell receptor beta chains below, sequenced in a study of blood T cell repertoires in COVID-19 (dated by TCRdb to 2020 to 2022). Library prep was done by the immunoSEQ multiplex PCR assay. Not all clones reach the TCRdb copy of this immuneACCESS table, which keeps in-frame sequences only. Checked studies attribute under half of the gap to unresolved V genes and leave the rest unexplained. The sample yields over 40,000 clones; approximately 80% were counted once. The leading ten clones occupy approximately 7.1% of the sample. Material for sequencing was peripheral blood. These receptors came from a human donor in a cohort sampled during active COVID-19.

In this sample, this clone turned up once. This chain joins TRBV7-9 and TRBJ1-6; perhaps TRBD1 as D (6 bases). The CDR3 covers 17 residues. The V end lost 5 bases, the J end lost 1 base, and 15 bases lay between the germline ends. The germline V gene has CDR1 SEHNR and CDR2 FQNEAQ (reference sequence). The DNA of the CDR3 is TGTGCCAGCAGCCTACAGGGTGGAAGGTCCTATAATTCACCCCTCCACTTT. The encoded protein is CASSLQGGRSYNSPLHF.

This chain links TRBV14 with TRBJ1-1; TRBD1 is a possible D gene (5 bases). Looked up from germline, CDR1 is SGHDN and CDR2 is FVKESK. This CDR3 spans 15 amino acids. V was trimmed by 4 bases and J by 1 base, leaving 13 bases between them. The CDR3 DNA follows: TGTGCCAGCAGCCCTTTCCTAACAGGGAACACTGAAGCTTTCTTT. Translating gives CASSPFLTGNTEAFF.

V usage is TRBV5-6 and J usage is TRBJ2-7; 9 nucleotides agree with TRBD2. The germline V gene encodes CDR1 SGHDT and CDR2 YYEEEE. With V trimmed by 4 bases and J by 3 bases, 11 bases remained unmatched. The CDR3 runs to 16 residues. The CDR3 nucleotides are TGTGCCAGCAGCCTACCCGGGACTAGCCACGACTACGAGCAGTACTTC. Its translation: CASSLPGTSHDYEQYF. The full variable domain, with the rest looked up from reference TRBV5-6 and TRBJ2-7, is DAGVTQSPTHLIKTRGQQVTLRCSPKSGHDTVSWYQQALGQGPQFIFQYYEEEERQRGNFPDRFSGHQFPNYSSELNVNALLLGDSALYLCASSLPGTSHDYEQYFGPGTRLTVT.

This clone turned up a few times. This chain links TRBV5-6 with TRBJ1-6, with D possibly TRBD1 on 5 matching bases. Trimming pared 0 bases from V and 6 bases from J, leaving 7 bases between. Germline V CDR1 and CDR2: SGHDT, YYEEEE. The CDR3 has 14 amino acids. CDR3 protein: CASSLGRVNSPLHF. CDR3 DNA: TGTGCCAGCAGCTTGGGCAGGGTTAATTCACCCCTCCACTTT.

This chain links TRBV30 with TRBJ2-1; 11 bases are a match to TRBD2. The CDR3 contains 16 residues. Germline values: CDR1 GTSNPN, CDR2 SVGIG (reference sequence). Trimming at V came to 3 bases and at J to 4 bases, leaving 8 bases not matched to a gene. CDR3: CAWSPTRLAGYNEQFF. The CDR3 DNA reads TGTGCCTGGAGCCCGACCAGACTAGCGGGGTACAATGAGCAGTTCTTC.

This chain links TRBV30 with TRBJ1-1; unclear D gene. Germline V gene sequence: CDR1 GTSNPN, CDR2 SVGIG (reference sequence). CDR3 length: 10 residues. V was cut by 8 bases and J by 7 bases, with 11 bases left in between. CDR3 sequence reads: CASEGGEAFF. The CDR3 DNA reads as TGTGCCAGTGAGGGAGGTGAAGCTTTCTTT.

V and J are TRBV18 and TRBJ2-5, with D hard to call. Germline V gene sequence: CDR1 KGHSH, CDR2 LQKENI. The CDR3 has 12 residues. Trimming took off 3 bases at V and 0 bases at J, with 2 bases between the two ends. The CDR3 protein is CASSPYQETQYF. The CDR3 DNA sequence: TGTGCCAGCTCACCCTACCAAGAGACCCAGTACTTC.

V is TRBV27 and J is TRBJ2-7; 10 positions match TRBD1. CDR3 length: 15 amino acids. From germline, CDR1 is MNHEY and CDR2 SMNVEV (reference sequence). The trim removed 6 bases at V and 5 bases at J, leaving 10 bases unmatched. Here the CDR3 reads CASRPEGTGVHEQYF. As DNA, the CDR3 is TGTGCCAGCAGGCCGGAGGGGACAGGGGTCCACGAGCAGTACTTC.

The chain employs TRBV2 and TRBJ2-2, with 9 nucleotides matching TRBD1. CDR1 and CDR2 (germline): SNHLY, FYNNEI. The CDR3 totals 15 residues. Trimming at V came to 8 bases and at J to 4 bases, leaving 8 bases not matched to a gene. This CDR3 is CASGSDRGGTGELFF. DNA of the CDR3: TGTGCCAGCGGCTCTGACAGGGGGGGCACCGGGGAGCTGTTTTTT.

The chain links TRBV30 to TRBJ1-6, with D maybe TRBD1 (5 bases). The CDR3 is made up of 13 amino acids. Trimming took 1 base from V and 9 from J, leaving 10 bases between them. Per germline, CDR1 GTSNPN and CDR2 SVGIG (reference sequence). For the CDR3, the DNA is TGTGCCTGGAGTGAGGGCGGGACTTCACCCCTCCACTTT. Translation: CAWSEGGTSPLHF.

V gene TRBV21-1 combines with J gene TRBJ1-2; TRBD1, the table's D call, was not compared with the DNA. TRBV21-1 has pseudogene status. CDR3 length: 19 residues. CDR3 sequence: CASSKPKELQGAVDYGYTF. The DNA for the CDR3 is TGTGCCAGCAGCAAGCCTAAAGAACTCCAGGGGGCTGTGGACTATGGCTACACCTTC.

The V call is TRBV19, the J call TRBJ1-4; 9 bases match TRBD1. J lost 1 base, V lost 5 bases, and 8 bases had no gene match. CDR3 size: 17 residues. CDR1 is LNHDA and CDR2 is SQIVND in the germline V gene (reference sequence). As DNA, the CDR3 is TGTGCCAGTAGTTTACAGGGGGCGGTAAGAACTAATGAAAAACTGTTTTTT. Encoded protein: CASSLQGAVRTNEKLFF. Together with reference TRBV19 and TRBJ1-4, the CDR3 gives the full variable domain: DGGITQSPKYLFRKEGQNVTLSCEQNLNHDAMYWYRQDPGQGLRLIYYSQIVNDFQKGDIAEGYSVSREKKESFPLTVTSAQKNPTAFYLCASSLQGAVRTNEKLFFGSGTQLSVL.

V is TRBV10-3 and J is TRBJ2-7; possibly TRBD2 for D (6 bases). Germline lookup yields CDR1 ENHRY and CDR2 SYGVKD. The ends were cut back, 3 bases at V and 7 bases at J, with 22 bases in the middle. The CDR3 has 16 residues. The DNA of the CDR3 is TGTGCCATCAGTGACTCAACGGGAGAAATCATGGGGGAGCAGTACTTC. Residues: CAISDSTGEIMGEQYF.

The chain has TRBV9 and TRBJ2-3, with TRBD2 as a possible D gene (6 bases). The CDR3 is made up of 16 amino acids. Looked up from germline, CDR1 is SGDLS and CDR2 is YYNGEE. V was cut by 0 bases and J by 4 bases, with 15 bases left in between. CDR3: CASSVGRGAQPDTQYF. The DNA for the CDR3 is TGTGCCAGCAGCGTAGGGCGGGGCGCCCAGCCAGATACGCAGTATTTT.

This chain connects TRBV30 to TRBJ2-1, with D hard to call. CDR3 size: 10 residues. V lost 7 bases and J 10 bases, leaving 11 bases between the germline ends. Germline assignment: CDR1 GTSNPN and CDR2 SVGIG (reference sequence). CDR3 protein: CALRPQEQFF. Written as DNA, the CDR3 is TGTGCCTTACGCCCTCAGGAGCAGTTCTTC. The full variable domain, rest sourced from reference TRBV30 and TRBJ2-1, is SQTIHQWPATLVQPVGSPLSLECTVEGTSNPNLYWYRQAAGRGLQLLFYSVGIGQISSEVPQNLSASRPQDRQFILSSKKLLLSDSGFYLCALRPQEQFFGPGTRLTVL.

V is TRBV28 and J is TRBJ2-7; weak D call: TRBD2 (5 bases). Per germline, CDR1 MDHEN and CDR2 SYDVKM. The CDR3 runs 15 residues. Trimming took 3 bases from V and 2 from J, leaving 14 bases between them. The chain's CDR3 is CASSFRSVGAYEQYF. In DNA, the CDR3 is TGTGCCAGCAGTTTCAGATCAGTGGGAGCCTACGAGCAGTACTTC.

This chain joins TRBV28 and TRBJ2-3; 8 bases are a match to TRBD2. This CDR3 spans 14 amino acids. Trimming removed 6 bases from V and 1 base from J; junction bases left unmatched: 3. The V gene's germline CDR1 is MDHEN and CDR2 SYDVKM. The CDR3 loop reads CASRTSAGTDTQYF. The CDR3 coding sequence is TGTGCCAGCAGGACTAGCGCCGGCACAGATACGCAGTATTTT.

This clone was picked up one time. The rearrangement links TRBV3-1 (or the pseudogene TRBV3-2) to TRBJ2-1; TRBD2 agrees at 9 bases. With 1 base clipped from V and 9 bases from J, the junction kept 4 bases outside the gene matches. This CDR3 has 14 residues. Germline CDR1 is LGHDT and CDR2 is YNNKEL (reference sequence). The chain's CDR3 is CASSQVAGGLEQFF. The CDR3 nucleotides are TGTGCCAGCAGCCAAGTGGCGGGAGGGCTTGAGCAGTTCTTC.

V usage is TRBV28 and J usage is TRBJ2-3, with D tentatively TRBD1 (6 bases). Germline V lookup: CDR1 MDHEN, CDR2 SYDVKM. The CDR3 contains 14 residues. V was trimmed by 5 bases and J by 2 bases, leaving 11 bases between them. DNA of the CDR3: TGTGCCAGCAGTCTAGGACAGCACACAGATACGCAGTATTTT. Amino acid sequence: CASSLGQHTDTQYF.

This chain uses TRBV5-8 with TRBJ2-5; 12 bases are a match to TRBD2. V was pared by 0 bases and J by 4 bases, with 7 bases of the junction left unmatched. The germline V gene has CDR1 SGHTS and CDR2 YDEGEE. The CDR3 sequence is 17 residues long. As DNA, the CDR3 is TGTGCCAGCAGCTTGGCGACTAGCGGGAGATGGGGAGAGACCCAGTACTTC. It is translated as CASSLATSGRWGETQYF.

The chain uses TRBV24-1 and TRBJ2-2, with D possibly matching TRBD2 (6 bases). CDR1 is KGHDR and CDR2 is SFDVKD in the germline V gene. This CDR3 has 12 amino acids. The germline V and J ends were trimmed by 5 bases and 7 bases, with 7 bases remaining between them. The CDR3 bases are TGTGCCACCAGTGTGGGGGGCGGGGAGCTGTTTTTT. It specifies CATSVGGGELFF.

J is TRBJ1-2 and V is TRBV12-5; TRBD1 might be the D (6 bases). Germline assignment: CDR1 LGHNT and CDR2 FRNRAP. Trimming removed 1 base at V and 6 bases at J, with 15 bases between. The CDR3 is 15 amino acids. CDR3 in amino acids: CASGLDTQGPDGYTF. CDR3 in DNA: TGTGCTAGTGGTTTGGACACACAGGGCCCGGATGGCTACACCTTC.

This sequence joins TRBV4-2 and TRBJ1-2; 12 bases fit TRBD1. Losses at the gene ends were 0 bases for V and 5 bases for J; bases not matched to a gene: 4. The CDR3 has 16 amino acids. Germline CDR1 is LGHNA and CDR2 is YNFKEQ. Here the CDR3 reads CASSQDEGQGAYGYTF. In DNA, the CDR3 is TGTGCCAGCAGCCAAGACGAGGGACAGGGGGCATATGGCTACACCTTC.

For this clone: The same CDR3 can be traced to other DNA sequences in this sample. This rearrangement joins TRBV5-1 to TRBJ1-1, with D possibly TRBD1 on 5 matching bases. Germline V lookup: CDR1 SGHRS, CDR2 YFSETQ. The CDR3 extends over 13 amino acids. The V and J ends lost 4 bases and 1 base respectively, with 8 bases between them. CDR3 loop: CASSPTGNTEAFF. CDR3 bases: TGCGCCAGCAGCCCTACAGGGAACACTGAAGCTTTCTTT.

DNA for the CDR3: TGTGCCAGCAGTAGGCAGGGGTACTACGAGCAGTACTTC. Translation gives CASSRQGYYEQYF. The V gene is TRBV25-1, the J gene TRBJ2-7; a possible D gene is TRBD1 (6 bases). Trimming cost V 5 bases and J 3 bases, with 11 bases left between them. In germline, CDR1 is MGHDK, CDR2 SYGVNS. The CDR3 has 13 amino acids.

The genes are TRBV14 and TRBJ2-7, with D perhaps matching TRBD2 (6 bases). The CDR3 is made up of 16 amino acids. Germline V gives CDR1 SGHDN, CDR2 FVKESK. Trimming pared 4 bases from V and 5 bases from J, leaving 21 bases between. CDR3 sequence reads: CASSPWDFLSTHEQYF. CDR3 nucleotide sequence: TGTGCCAGCAGCCCCTGGGACTTCCTCTCCACTCACGAGCAGTACTTC.

This clone was observed once. This chain uses TRBV19 with TRBJ1-2, with D unresolved. V lost 7 bases and J 7 bases, leaving 13 bases between the germline ends. CDR3 size: 12 residues. Germline V gene data show CDR1 as LNHDA and CDR2 as SQIVND (reference sequence). CDR3 nucleotide sequence: TGTGCCAGTAATGTGGCATCGGGTGGCTACACCTTC. The encoded protein is CASNVASGGYTF.

V usage is TRBV6-6 and J usage is TRBJ1-2, with a possible D match to TRBD1 (6 bases). This CDR3 region has 12 residues. V was cut by 10 bases and J by 4 bases, with 13 bases left in between. Germline CDR1 reads MNHNY; CDR2 reads SVGAGI (reference sequence). The CDR3: CAILRGIYGYTF. The CDR3 nucleotides read TGTGCCATTCTGAGGGGGATCTATGGCTACACCTTC.

The rearrangement joins TRBV7-9 to TRBJ2-1, with 7 nucleotides matching TRBD2. The CDR3 is 15 amino acids. V gave up 8 bases and J gave up 4 bases; unmatched junction bases: 11. Germline values: CDR1 SEHNR, CDR2 FQNEAQ (reference sequence). The DNA of the CDR3 is TGTGCCAGCGTACGGGCGGGAGCACATTACAATGAGCAGTTCTTC. Translation gives CASVRAGAHYNEQFF.

In DNA form, the CDR3 reads TGTGCCAGCAGACCCCATAAGGAGGCTAATGAAAAACTGTTTTTT. This translates into CASRPHKEANEKLFF. The gene calls are TRBV6-5 and TRBJ1-4; D call uncertain. V was trimmed by 6 bases and J by 3 bases, leaving 14 bases between them. Looked up from germline, CDR1 is MNHEY and CDR2 is SVGAGI. The CDR3 covers 15 residues.

The chain has TRBV3-1 (or the pseudogene TRBV3-2) and TRBJ2-7; unclear D gene. Germline assignment: CDR1 LGHDT and CDR2 YNNKEL (reference sequence). V shed 1 base and J shed 6 bases, with 4 bases lying between them. The CDR3 sequence is 11 residues long. CDR3 in amino acids: CASSQAFEQYF. CDR3 nucleotide sequence: TGTGCCAGCAGCCAAGCTTTCGAGCAGTACTTC.

This clone was recorded once. The chain joins TRBV29-1 to TRBJ1-4; a possible D gene is TRBD1 (5 bases). Trimming cost V 7 bases and J 4 bases, with 16 bases left between them. The CDR3 consists of 14 residues. CDR1 SQVTM and CDR2 ANQGSEA come from the germline V gene. CDR3 DNA sequence: TGCAGCGCCGGAGGGCCAGACAGTAATGAAAAACTGTTTTTT. Translation: CSAGGPDSNEKLFF.